One and the same sample provided the 9 T cell receptor beta chains below, sequenced in a study of regulatory T cells in long-lasting Graves disease (dated by TCRdb to the early 2020s). The library came from multiplex PCR. Sequencing took place on an Illumina HiSeq 4000. CDR3 regions were amplified by Arm-PCR with iRepertoire HTBI primers to construct TCR beta libraries. TCRdb ran its own pipeline on the public reads, namely fastp trimming at Q25 and MiXCR clone calling, and kept in-frame beta chains. Rows are unified per CDR3 protein, each entry keeping the most common DNA and genes. The sample includes approximately 360,000 distinct CDR3 sequences, with roughly 20% observed a single time. The ten largest make up around 30% of the sample. What this sample's time point label stands for: persistent/refractory GD, antithyroid drugs over 5 years with positive TRAb. RNA was extracted from PBMCs in TRIzol for both TCR sequencing and RNA sequencing.

The source material was peripheral blood mononuclear cells (PBMCs), sampled when the disease was refractory, from a patient treated with antithyroid drugs. These receptors were taken from a middle-aged woman with Graves disease. Donor details come from another sample of the same person, matched by shared clones.

This clonotype was counted many times. The rearrangement joins TRBV28 to TRBJ2-5; 8 bases map to TRBD2. CDR1 and CDR2 (germline): MDHEN, SYDVKM. The junction had 12 bases not matched to a gene; V was cut back by 3 bases and J by 3 bases. The CDR3 totals 17 residues. The CDR3 reads CASSFNGGGGREETQYF. The CDR3 region has the DNA TGTGCCAGCAGTTTTAACGGGGGCGGGGGGAGAGAAGAGACCCAGTACTTC.

V is TRBV20-1 and J is TRBJ2-7; possibly TRBD2 for D (6 bases). Germline V CDR1 and CDR2: DFQATT, SNEGSKA (reference sequence). The CDR3 extends over 13 amino acids. Trimming removed 6 bases at V and 6 bases at J, with 18 bases between. Here the CDR3 reads CSAGKGGRSEQYF. CDR3 in DNA: TGCAGTGCCGGGAAGGGAGGTCGGAGCGAGCAGTACTTC.

V gene TRBV2 combines with J gene TRBJ2-1; D gene unclear. Between the trimmed V and J ends, which lost 8 bases and 7 bases, there was a span of 9 bases. Germline-derived CDR1 and CDR2 are SNHLY and FYNNEI. The CDR3 has 11 residues. CDR3: CASGLYNEQFF. Written as DNA, the CDR3 is TGTGCCAGCGGGCTGTATAATGAGCAGTTCTTC.

The chain joins TRBV30 to TRBJ2-2, with D unresolved. CDR1 and CDR2 from the germline V gene are GTSNPN and SVGIG (reference sequence). The CDR3 loop spans 15 amino acids. V was clipped by 3 bases and J by 2 bases, with 13 bases between them. The CDR3 loop is CAWRGSSLNTGELFF. The CDR3 DNA reads TGTGCCTGGAGAGGGTCTTCCCTAAACACCGGGGAGCTGTTTTTT.

This clonotype has a count of ten or more. J is TRBJ1-2 and V is TRBV7-9, with TRBD1 matching 8 bases. The CDR3 consists of 16 residues. Germline values: CDR1 SEHNR, CDR2 FQNEAQ (reference sequence). V shed 0 bases, J shed 4 bases, and the junction held 7 bases outside the gene matches. For the CDR3, the DNA is TGTGCCAGCAGCTTAGCAGGACAGGGCGTACTCTATGGCTACACCTTC. Amino acids: CASSLAGQGVLYGYTF.

This clonotype was seen a handful of times. This chain joins TRBV20-1 and TRBJ1-2; D ambiguous. Germline loops: CDR1 DFQATT, CDR2 SNEGSKA (reference sequence). This CDR3 spans 13 amino acids. Between the trimmed V and J ends, which lost 1 base and 3 bases, there was a span of 9 bases. The CDR3: CSARAIVDYGYTF. In DNA, the CDR3 is TGCAGTGCTAGAGCCATCGTGGACTATGGCTACACCTTC.

The chain couples TRBV10-2 to TRBJ1-2; 8 nucleotides line up with TRBD1. The V segment lost 8 bases and the J segment 8 bases; nucleotides outside the gene matches: 7. Looked up from germline, CDR1 is WSHSY and CDR2 is SAAADI. This CDR3 spans 12 amino acids. The DNA of the CDR3 is TGCGCCAGCCAAGGACAGGGCCGGGGCTACACCTTC. It yields the protein CASQGQGRGYTF.

The table lists this clonotype with many counts. V is TRBV15 and J is TRBJ2-7, with 9 bases matching TRBD1. Germline V gives CDR1 LNHNV, CDR2 YYDKDF (reference sequence). Trimming at V came to 2 bases and at J to 1 base, leaving 3 bases not matched to a gene. This CDR3 comprises 15 residues. CDR3 DNA: TGTGCCACCAGCAGAACCGGGACAGGGTCCTACGAGCAGTACTTC. This sequence encodes CATSRTGTGSYEQYF. Full variable domain (rest looked up from reference TRBV15 and TRBJ2-7): DAMVIQNPRYQVTQFGKPVTLSCSQTLNHNVMYWYQQKSSQAPKLLFHYYDKDFNNEADTPDNFQSRRPNTSFCFLDIRSPGLGDTAMYLCATSRTGTGSYEQYFGPGTRLTVT.

The chain has TRBV24-1 and TRBJ2-7, with D possibly being TRBD1 (6 bases). This CDR3 has 16 residues. Trimming left V 8 bases short and J 4 bases short, with 23 bases between. Looked up from germline, CDR1 is KGHDR and CDR2 is SFDVKD. CDR3 coding DNA: TGTGCCACCACCTCCTTTGGCCCGGACAGAGAGTACGAGCAGTACTTC. Its translation is CATTSFGPDREYEQYF.